This TCR beta chain is from a study of T cell repertoires in cytomegalovirus infection. Study information: Evidence of both CMV infection and a matching HLA type came from public TCR beta signatures.

Points on this clonotype: Its antigen remains unknown.

Study results and caveats: Individuals carrying CMV plus the relevant HLA were identified by cumulative frequency of public TCR beta families. CMV-specific TCR beta clonotypes restricted by HLA-C were the ones dominating the ex vivo response.

One entry per CDR3 protein results from TCRdb running MiXCR on the reads. The sample contains fewer than 200,000 distinct CDR3 sequences, 13% to 15% of which appear only once. The clonotype comes from a human donor in good health (CMV status not recorded). Some clones in this sample may be carry-over from other donors' samples. The source material was PBMCs.

The CDR3 DNA is TGTGCCAGCAGTGACCCGGGGACAGGGGTCTATGGCTACACCTTC. It translates to CASSDPGTGVYGYTF. The rearrangement links TRBV6-4 to TRBJ1-2; 10 bases fit TRBD1. Per germline, CDR1 MRHNA and CDR2 SNTAGT. CDR3 length equals 15 residues. V was clipped by 2 bases and J by 4 bases; unmatched bases: 4.